This passage covers 22 T cell receptor beta chains from one sample sequenced in a study of blood T cell repertoires in COVID-19. The protocol was immunoSEQ multiplex PCR, while the TCRdb copy is restricted to in-frame clones and leaves out a portion. The table shows around 99,000 clones, with about four fifths occurring only once. Sequenced input: peripheral blood. Receptors were obtained from a human donor in a cohort sampled during active COVID-19.

This chain uses TRBV4-3 with TRBJ2-1, with TRBD2 identical over 10 bases. The CDR3 is 16 residues long. Germline values: CDR1 LGHNA, CDR2 YSLEER. Unmatched junction bases numbered 4, after V lost 1 base and J lost 4 bases. CDR3 nucleotide sequence: TGCGCCAGCAGCCAAGGTCAAGCGGGAGGGTACAATGAGCAGTTCTTC. Translating it yields CASSQGQAGGYNEQFF.

The V call is TRBV9, the J call TRBJ1-5; 10 nucleotides agree with TRBD1. This CDR3 region has 16 residues. Germline V gene data show CDR1 as SGDLS and CDR2 as YYNGEE. V lost 2 bases, J lost 4 bases, and 6 bases stayed unmatched. The CDR3 sequence: CASSVRRDRGNQPQHF. The CDR3 DNA reads as TGTGCCAGCAGCGTCCGGCGGGACAGGGGTAATCAGCCCCAGCATTTT. The full variable domain, rest sourced from reference TRBV9 and TRBJ1-5, is DSGVTQTPKHLITATGQRVTLRCSPRSGDLSVYWYQQSLDQGLQFLIQYYNGEERAKGNILERFSAQQFPDLHSELNLSSLELGDSALYFCASSVRRDRGNQPQHFGDGTRLSIL.

The V call is TRBV28, the J call TRBJ1-1, with D perhaps matching TRBD1 (5 bases). V was pared by 6 bases and J by 7 bases, with 9 bases between. This CDR3 spans 11 amino acids. Germline CDR1 reads MDHEN; CDR2 reads SYDVKM. The CDR3 nucleotides read TGTGCCAGCAGCTTGGACATTGAAGCTTTCTTT. Amino acid sequence: CASSLDIEAFF. Based on the CDR3 plus reference TRBV28 and TRBJ1-1, the full variable domain is DVKVTQSSRYLVKRTGEKVFLECVQDMDHENMFWYRQDPGLGLRLIYFSYDVKMKEKGDIPEGYSVSREKKERFSLILESASTNQTSMYLCASSLDIEAFFGQGTRLTVV.

This clone was seen only once. This chain uses TRBV6-1 with TRBJ2-5, with 15 positions matching TRBD2. Looked up from germline, CDR1 is MNHNS and CDR2 is SASEGT. Unmatched junction bases numbered 8, after V lost 5 bases and J lost 7 bases. This CDR3 spans 16 amino acids. CDR3 sequence: CASSQGTSGRQGTQYF. DNA of the CDR3: TGTGCCAGCAGTCAAGGGACTAGCGGGAGGCAGGGGACCCAGTACTTC.

This chain joins TRBV18 and TRBJ1-6; TRBD1 matches 7 bases. This CDR3 region has 19 residues. V gave up 6 bases and J gave up 0 bases; unmatched junction bases: 14. Germline values: CDR1 KGHSH, CDR2 LQKENI. The DNA of the CDR3 is TGTGCCAGCTCCCTTGACCCGGACAGGTTGAGCTCCTATAATTCACCCCTCCACTTT. As protein: CASSLDPDRLSSYNSPLHF.

The chain combines TRBV10-3 with TRBJ2-7, with a weak D call TRBD1 (6 bases). The CDR3 totals 13 residues. Germline V gives CDR1 ENHRY, CDR2 SYGVKD. With 2 bases removed from V and 4 bases from J, the gap between germline ends came to 9 bases. The CDR3 sequence is CAISESGQYEQYV. The CDR3 bases are TGTGCCATCAGTGAGAGTGGACAGTACGAGCAGTACGTC.

V is TRBV4-1 and J is TRBJ2-1; 10 nucleotides match TRBD2. Germline CDR1 MGHRA, CDR2 YSYEKL. The CDR3 is made up of 16 amino acids. V lost 3 bases to trimming and J lost 0 bases; unmatched junction nucleotides: 2. The CDR3: CASSHGLAVSYNEQFF. The DNA of the CDR3 is TGCGCCAGCAGCCACGGACTAGCGGTCTCCTACAATGAGCAGTTCTTC.

J is TRBJ1-2 and V is TRBV24-1, with D possibly matching TRBD1 (5 bases). V lost 6 bases, J lost 8 bases, and 12 bases lay in between. Germline V gives CDR1 KGHDR, CDR2 SFDVKD. The CDR3 runs to 12 residues. CDR3 loop: CATSQSRVGYTF. The DNA for the CDR3 is TGTGCCACCAGTCAAAGCAGGGTAGGCTACACCTTC.

The chain has TRBV27 and TRBJ2-1; TRBD2 aligns across 8 bases. Germline V gene sequence: CDR1 MNHEY, CDR2 SMNVEV (reference sequence). V lost 6 bases and J lost 10; bases outside the gene matches: 17. The CDR3 is 16 amino acids. The DNA of the CDR3 is TGTGCCAGCAGACCCGGGCGGACTAGCAGGAATGGAGAGCAGTTCTTC. This sequence encodes CASRPGRTSRNGEQFF.

The chain carries TRBV7-3 and TRBJ2-1; weak D call: TRBD1 (5 bases). The ends were cut back, 2 bases at V and 7 bases at J, with 15 bases in the middle. The V gene's germline CDR1 is SGHTA and CDR2 FQGTGA. The CDR3 totals 15 residues. The CDR3: CASSLSTVLRNEQFF. The CDR3, as DNA: TGTGCCAGCAGCTTATCGACAGTCCTTCGAAATGAGCAGTTCTTC.

The chain uses TRBV10-3 and TRBJ2-1; 8 positions agree with TRBD2. The J segment lost 2 bases and the V segment lost 5 bases, leaving 5 bases of the junction unmatched. The CDR3 runs 15 residues. Germline V gene lookup returns CDR1 ENHRY and CDR2 SYGVKD. CDR3 sequence reads: CAISFSGTPYNEQFF. The CDR3 DNA reads as TGTGCCATCAGTTTTAGCGGGACCCCCTACAATGAGCAGTTCTTC.

The genes are TRBV25-1 and TRBJ2-1, with a weak D call TRBD2 (6 bases). Germline V gene lookup returns CDR1 MGHDK and CDR2 SYGVNS. The CDR3 covers 15 residues. Deletions cut 2 bases from V and 0 bases from J, with 8 bases between. Here the CDR3 reads CASSEPGSSYNEQFF. CDR3 sequence (DNA): TGTGCCAGCAGTGAACCCGGGAGCTCCTACAATGAGCAGTTCTTC.

As to this clone: One end of the junction is discordant with germline, which a read error may explain. The rearrangement joins TRBV5-8 to TRBJ1-5, with TRBD1 identical over 10 bases. Looked up from germline, CDR1 is SGHTS and CDR2 is YDEGEE. The length of the CDR3 is 11 residues. CDR3 nucleotides: TGTGCCAGCAGCTCCGGGACAGGGGCTACATTT. Translating gives CASSSGTGATF. The full variable domain, in which reference TRBV5-8 and TRBJ1-5 provide the parts outside the CDR3, is EAGVTQSPTHLIKTRGQQATLRCSPISGHTSVYWYQQALGLGLQFLLWYDEGEERNRGNFPPRFSGRQFPNYSSELNVNALELEDSALYLCASSSGTGATFGDGTRLSIL.

This rearrangement joins TRBV7-3 to TRBJ2-2; TRBD2 might be the D (6 bases). Trimming took 5 bases from V and 4 from J, leaving 20 bases between them. The CDR3 sequence is 17 residues long. CDR1 and CDR2 from the germline V gene are SGHTA and FQGTGA. The CDR3 here is CASSETSLAVGTGELFF. The CDR3 nucleotides are TGTGCCAGCAGCGAGACCTCACTAGCTGTTGGCACCGGGGAGCTGTTTTTT. The variable domain in full, completed from reference TRBV7-3 and TRBJ2-2, reads GAGVSQTPSNKVTEKGKYVELRCDPISGHTALYWYRQSLGQGPEFLIYFQGTGAADDSGLPNDRFFAVRPEGSVSTLKIQRTERGDSAVYLCASSETSLAVGTGELFFGEGSRLTVL.

The CDR3 DNA sequence: TGTGCCAGCAGCACCGGACAGGGGGCGCCTTGGTTCGAGCAGTACTTC. Amino acid sequence: CASSTGQGAPWFEQYF. The rearrangement uses TRBV9 and TRBJ2-7; TRBD1 agrees at 11 bases. V lost 4 bases to trimming and J lost 6 bases; unmatched junction nucleotides: 12. Germline V lookup: CDR1 SGDLS, CDR2 YYNGEE. The CDR3 runs to 16 residues.

The chain is built from TRBV7-2 and TRBJ1-1; D is perhaps TRBD1 (6 bases). Germline V gene sequence: CDR1 SGHTA, CDR2 FQGNSA. The CDR3 contains 14 residues. Trimming pared 6 bases from V and 0 bases from J, leaving 11 bases between. CDR3 sequence (DNA): TGTGCCAGCAGACAAGGGGGGGTGAACACTGAAGCTTTCTTT. It specifies CASRQGGVNTEAFF.

This chain uses TRBV9 with TRBJ1-5; D perhaps matches TRBD1 (6 bases). The CDR3 totals 14 residues. CDR1 and CDR2 (germline): SGDLS, YYNGEE. The V end was cut by 4 bases, the J end by 4 bases, with 12 bases between. Written as DNA, the CDR3 is TGTGCCAGCAGCCTTGGGGGCTGGAATCAGCCCCAGCATTTT. Protein sequence: CASSLGGWNQPQHF.

This clone was seen a handful of times. The sample carries other DNA sequences with the same CDR3. The V gene is TRBV4-1, the J gene TRBJ1-2; the D gene is possibly TRBD1 (5 bases). V was trimmed by 4 bases and J by 11 bases, leaving 11 bases between them. In germline, CDR1 is MGHRA, CDR2 YSYEKL. This CDR3 is 11 amino acids long. The CDR3 region has the DNA TGCGCCAGCAGCCGGGACCGGGGGTACACCTTC. As protein: CASSRDRGYTF.

The V call is TRBV9, the J call TRBJ2-5, with 8 bases that match TRBD1. The germline gives CDR1 SGDLS, CDR2 YYNGEE. The CDR3 runs 13 residues. The V segment lost 4 bases and the J segment 3 bases; nucleotides outside the gene matches: 2. The CDR3 here is CASSLGQEETQYF. The DNA for the CDR3 is TGTGCCAGCAGCTTGGGACAGGAAGAGACCCAGTACTTC.

The V call is TRBV27, the J call TRBJ2-1; 7 bases map to TRBD2. The CDR3 consists of 12 residues. CDR1 is MNHEY, CDR2 SMNVEV, per germline (reference sequence). The V segment lost 5 bases and the J segment 10 bases; nucleotides outside the gene matches: 5. The CDR3 sequence: CASSASGPEQFF. CDR3 nucleotide sequence: TGTGCCAGCAGTGCTAGCGGCCCCGAGCAGTTCTTC.

The chain employs TRBV3-1 (or the pseudogene TRBV3-2) and TRBJ1-4; the match to TRBD1 covers 8 bases. This CDR3 region has 15 residues. CDR1 LGHDT and CDR2 YNNKEL come from the germline V gene (reference sequence). The trim removed 2 bases at V and 5 bases at J, leaving 4 bases unmatched. The CDR3 bases are TGTGCCAGCAGCCAAAGGCGGGACAGGAATGAAAAACTGTTTTTT. It codes for CASSQRRDRNEKLFF.

This clone was observed a single time. The rearrangement links TRBV6-5 to TRBJ2-7; D ambiguous. Trimming shortened V by 0 bases and J by 0 bases, and 3 bases separated the two germline ends. The CDR3 runs 13 residues. The V gene's germline CDR1 is MNHEY and CDR2 SVGAGI. The CDR3 DNA is TGTGCCAGCAGTTACTCGGCCTCCTACGAGCAGTACTTC. Residues: CASSYSASYEQYF.